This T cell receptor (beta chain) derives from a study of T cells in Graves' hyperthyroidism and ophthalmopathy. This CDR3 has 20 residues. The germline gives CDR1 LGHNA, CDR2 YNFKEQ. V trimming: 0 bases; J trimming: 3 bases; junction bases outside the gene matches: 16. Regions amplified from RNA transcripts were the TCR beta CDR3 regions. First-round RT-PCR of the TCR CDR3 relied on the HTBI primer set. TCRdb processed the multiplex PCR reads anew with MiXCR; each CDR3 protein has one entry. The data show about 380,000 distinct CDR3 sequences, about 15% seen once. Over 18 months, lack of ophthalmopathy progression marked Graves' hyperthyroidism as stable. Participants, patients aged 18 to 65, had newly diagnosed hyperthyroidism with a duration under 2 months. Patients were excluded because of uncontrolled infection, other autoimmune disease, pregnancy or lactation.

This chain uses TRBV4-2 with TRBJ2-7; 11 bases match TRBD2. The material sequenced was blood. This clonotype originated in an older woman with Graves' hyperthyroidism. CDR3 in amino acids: CASSQDGVAGGPYPVYEQYF. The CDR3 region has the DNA TGTGCCAGCAGCCAAGATGGGGTAGCGGGAGGGCCGTATCCGGTCTACGAGCAGTACTTC.